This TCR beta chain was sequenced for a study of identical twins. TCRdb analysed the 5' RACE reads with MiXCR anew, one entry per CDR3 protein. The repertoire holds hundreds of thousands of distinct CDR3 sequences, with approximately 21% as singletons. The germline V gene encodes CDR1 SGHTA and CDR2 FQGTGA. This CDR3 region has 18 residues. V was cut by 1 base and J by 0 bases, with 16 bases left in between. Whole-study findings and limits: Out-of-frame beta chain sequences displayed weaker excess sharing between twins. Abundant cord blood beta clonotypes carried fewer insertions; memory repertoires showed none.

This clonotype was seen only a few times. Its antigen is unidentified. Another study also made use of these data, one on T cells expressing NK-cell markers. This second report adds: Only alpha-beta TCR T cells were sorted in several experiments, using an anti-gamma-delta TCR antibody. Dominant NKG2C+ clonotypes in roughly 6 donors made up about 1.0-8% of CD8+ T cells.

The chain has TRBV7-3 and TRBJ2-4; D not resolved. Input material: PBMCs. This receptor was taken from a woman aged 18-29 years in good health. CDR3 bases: TGTGCCAGCAGCTTAATTCGGCCTCTCCCTCGAGCCAAAAACATTCAGTACTTC. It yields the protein CASSLIRPLPRAKNIQYF.